The 20 T cell receptor beta chains in this list originate from one sample, sequenced in a study of T-cell memory formation after mild COVID-19. TCRdb redid the calling of the 5' RACE reads with MiXCR, one entry per CDR3 protein. The sample includes under 400,000 distinct CDR3 sequences, around 30% of them seen just once. Source material: PBMCs or a T cell subset sorted from them (not recorded which). The receptors here all came from an adult woman who had mild COVID-19 (a few samples of this study predate the infection). Cell type and time point are not known.

This clonotype was detected only a few times. The chain combines TRBV4-2 with TRBJ2-7, with D unresolved. Per the germline V gene, CDR1 is LGHNA and CDR2 is YNFKEQ. V lost 0 bases to trimming and J lost 3 bases, with 9 bases between them. This CDR3 is built from 14 residues. The CDR3 DNA sequence: TGTGCCAGCAGCCAAGATGACGGAGACTACGAGCAGTACTTC. Protein: CASSQDDGDYEQYF.

The J gene is TRBJ2-2, the V gene TRBV3-1; TRBD1 is a possible D gene (6 bases). Trimming removed 5 bases at V and 2 bases at J, with 12 bases between. The CDR3 sequence is 15 residues long. Germline V gene lookup returns CDR1 LGHDT and CDR2 YNNKEL (reference sequence). The CDR3 DNA is TGTGCCAGCAGCAGGGGGTCAGTAAACACCGGGGAGCTGTTTTTT. It encodes CASSRGSVNTGELFF.

The rearrangement links TRBV15 to TRBJ2-6, with TRBD1 matching 10 bases. V lost 0 bases, J lost 4 bases, and 9 bases stayed unmatched. The CDR3 totals 19 residues. CDR1 is LNHNV, CDR2 YYDKDF, per germline (reference sequence). The CDR3 nucleotides read TGTGCCACCAGCAGAGACCGGTCGGGACAGGGGCAAGGGGCCAACGTCCTGACTTTC. Its protein product is CATSRDRSGQGQGANVLTF.

This clonotype turned up a few times. The J gene is TRBJ2-1, the V gene TRBV7-2; no reliable D call. The CDR3 extends over 17 amino acids. In germline, CDR1 is SGHTA, CDR2 FQGNSA. V lost 4 bases, J lost 1 base, and 17 bases lay in between. CDR3 in amino acids: CASSYQAPRVSYNEQFF. Written as DNA, the CDR3 is TGTGCCAGCAGCTATCAGGCGCCTCGTGTATCCTACAATGAGCAGTTCTTC.

This clonotype turned up a few times. The chain links TRBV5-5 to TRBJ2-7; 9 bases map to TRBD1. The germline CDR1 and CDR2 sequences are SGHKS and YYEKEE (reference sequence). The junction had 3 bases not matched to a gene; V was cut back by 7 bases and J by 1 base. The CDR3 length is 13 residues. Here the CDR3 reads CASGGTGSYEQYF. CDR3 nucleotides: TGTGCCAGCGGAGGGACAGGGTCCTACGAGCAGTACTTC. Filled out from reference TRBV5-5 and TRBJ2-7, the complete variable domain reads DAGVTQSPTHLIKTRGQQVTLRCSPISGHKSVSWYQQVLGQGPQFIFQYYEKEERGRGNFPDRFSARQFPNYSSELNVNALLLGDSALYLCASGGTGSYEQYFGPGTRLTVT.

This chain joins TRBV6-1 and TRBJ1-2; 8 bases agree with TRBD1. The CDR3 extends over 16 amino acids. After removal of 6 bases from V and 2 bases from J, the junction contained 11 bases not matched to a gene. Germline loops: CDR1 MNHNS, CDR2 SASEGT. The CDR3 spells CASRIIGTGGNYGYTF. In DNA, the CDR3 is TGTGCCAGCAGAATAATAGGGACAGGAGGGAACTATGGCTACACCTTC.

The genes are TRBV12-3 or TRBV12-4 and TRBJ1-1; D call uncertain. The V gene lost 6 bases and the J gene lost 0 bases, with 8 bases spanning the gap. The CDR3 runs 13 residues. The chain's CDR3 is CASRVTMNTEAFF. The CDR3 DNA reads as TGTGCCAGCAGAGTAACAATGAACACTGAAGCTTTCTTT.

The V call is TRBV6-5, the J call TRBJ2-7; D not certain. The germline V and J ends were trimmed by 8 bases and 3 bases, with 8 bases remaining between them. The length of the CDR3 is 11 residues. Germline V gives CDR1 MNHEY, CDR2 SVGAGI. The DNA of the CDR3 is TGTGCCAGCGGACCCAACTACGAGCAGTACTTC. Protein: CASGPNYEQYF.

The chain couples TRBV9 to TRBJ2-1, with 10 positions matching TRBD2. This CDR3 is built from 16 residues. Per germline, CDR1 SGDLS and CDR2 YYNGEE. Trimming removed 0 bases from V and 4 bases from J; junction bases left unmatched: 4. In DNA, the CDR3 is TGTGCCAGCAGCGTAGTCCCTAGCGGGGGTTACAATGAGCAGTTCTTC. Protein: CASSVVPSGGYNEQFF.

This clonotype showed up just once. J is TRBJ1-1 and V is TRBV5-6, with 10 bases that match TRBD1. In germline, CDR1 is SGHDT, CDR2 YYEEEE. The CDR3 is made up of 14 amino acids. J was trimmed by 4 bases and V by 6 bases; bases with no gene match: 6. This CDR3 is CASTRQGARTEAFF. For the CDR3, the DNA is TGTGCCAGCACCAGACAGGGGGCCCGCACTGAAGCTTTCTTT.

In its sample, this clonotype was seen a few times. J is TRBJ1-1 and V is TRBV20-1; 8 bases fit TRBD1. Per germline, CDR1 DFQATT and CDR2 SNEGSKA (reference sequence). CDR3 length equals 15 residues. Unmatched junction bases numbered 9, after V lost 6 bases and J lost 0 bases. DNA of the CDR3: TGCAGTGCGCGGCGGCAGGGGGCAGTGAACACTGAAGCTTTCTTT. Residues: CSARRQGAVNTEAFF.

V gene TRBV4-1 combines with J gene TRBJ2-2; 7 bases align to TRBD2. V was pared by 4 bases and J by 5 bases, with 7 bases of the junction left unmatched. Germline CDR1 MGHRA, CDR2 YSYEKL. This CDR3 region has 15 residues. This CDR3 is CASSRGGVRTGELFF. The CDR3 DNA reads as TGCGCCAGCAGCCGCGGGGGAGTGAGAACCGGGGAGCTGTTTTTT.

The V and J genes are TRBV6-6 and TRBJ2-1; D possibly matches TRBD1 or TRBD2 (5 bases each). Germline values: CDR1 MNHNY, CDR2 SVGAGI (reference sequence). This CDR3 spans 14 amino acids. Trimming pared 10 bases from V and 6 bases from J, leaving 19 bases between. CDR3 amino acids: CATTGPSRGNEQFF. The CDR3 region has the DNA TGTGCCACCACGGGACCTAGTCGAGGCAATGAGCAGTTCTTC.

This clonotype was counted at least ten times. This chain joins TRBV6-6 and TRBJ2-7; D is unclear. The CDR3 covers 13 residues. Looked up from germline, CDR1 is MNHNY and CDR2 is SVGAGI (reference sequence). The ends were cut back, 4 bases at V and 6 bases at J, with 13 bases in the middle. In nucleotides, the CDR3 is TGTGCCAGCAGTTTGGTCTCGACGGGCGAGCAGTACTTC. Protein product: CASSLVSTGEQYF.

The chain recombines TRBV7-6 with TRBJ2-7; D possibly corresponds to TRBD2 (5 bases). Trimming took off 5 bases at V and 3 bases at J, with 11 bases between the two ends. The CDR3 is made up of 13 amino acids. CDR1 and CDR2 from the germline V gene are SGHVS and FNYEAQ. This CDR3 reads CASSNVGIYEQYF. CDR3 bases: TGTGCCAGCAGCAACGTCGGGATCTACGAGCAGTACTTC.

V and J are TRBV7-8 and TRBJ1-3; D uncertain. Trimming pared 1 base from V and 2 bases from J, leaving 6 bases between. There are 14 residues in the CDR3. Germline loops: CDR1 SGHVS, CDR2 FQNEAQ. The CDR3 loop reads CASSLGETGNTIYF. DNA of the CDR3: TGTGCCAGCAGCTTAGGGGAGACTGGAAACACCATATATTTT.

The chain employs TRBV2 and TRBJ1-1; no definite D call. The CDR3 covers 12 residues. Trimming left V 4 bases short and J 4 bases short, with 7 bases between. Per germline, CDR1 SNHLY and CDR2 FYNNEI. DNA for the CDR3: TGTGCCAGCAGTGTGGGAGGCACTGAAGCTTTCTTT. Protein sequence: CASSVGGTEAFF.

This clonotype was recorded a few times. The chain recombines TRBV7-2 with TRBJ2-3, with 8 bases identical to TRBD1. After removal of 2 bases from V and 1 base from J, the junction contained 5 bases not matched to a gene. CDR1 and CDR2 from the germline V gene are SGHTA and FQGNSA. This CDR3 region has 16 residues. The chain's CDR3 is CASSLSWGQGTDTQYF. In DNA, the CDR3 is TGTGCCAGCAGCTTAAGCTGGGGACAGGGCACAGATACGCAGTATTTT.

The chain carries TRBV4-1 and TRBJ2-4; weak D call: TRBD2 (5 bases). Per the germline V gene, CDR1 is MGHRA and CDR2 is YSYEKL. Trimming removed 6 bases at V and 2 bases at J, with 14 bases between. The CDR3 sequence is 15 residues long. CDR3 sequence (DNA): TGCGCCAGCAGTCCTCAGACGGGGACCAAAAACATTCAGTACTTC. Its protein is CASSPQTGTKNIQYF.

The chain recombines TRBV20-1 with TRBJ2-3, with TRBD2 identical over 14 bases. This CDR3 comprises 15 residues. The trim removed 1 base at V and 6 bases at J, leaving 3 bases unmatched. Germline-derived CDR1 and CDR2 are DFQATT and SNEGSKA (reference sequence). The CDR3 DNA follows: TGCAGTGCTAGAGGGGGACTAGCGGGGGATGATACGCAGTATTTT. Its translation: CSARGGLAGDDTQYF.